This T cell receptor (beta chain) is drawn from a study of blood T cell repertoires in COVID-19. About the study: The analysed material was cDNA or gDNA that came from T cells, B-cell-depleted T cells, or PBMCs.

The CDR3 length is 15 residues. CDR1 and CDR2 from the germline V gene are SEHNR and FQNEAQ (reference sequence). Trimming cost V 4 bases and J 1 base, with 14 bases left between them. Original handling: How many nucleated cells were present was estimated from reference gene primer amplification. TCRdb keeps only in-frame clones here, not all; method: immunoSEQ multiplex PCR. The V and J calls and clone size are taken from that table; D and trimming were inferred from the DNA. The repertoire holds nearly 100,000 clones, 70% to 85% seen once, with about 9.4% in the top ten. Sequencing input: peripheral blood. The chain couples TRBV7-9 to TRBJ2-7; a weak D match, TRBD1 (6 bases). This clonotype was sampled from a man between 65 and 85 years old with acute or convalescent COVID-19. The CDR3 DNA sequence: TGTGCCAGCAGCTCTAACAGGGTCGGATCCTACGAGCAGTACTTC. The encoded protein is CASSSNRVGSYEQYF.